The rows below give T cell receptor beta chains drawn from one sample of a study of blood T cell repertoires in COVID-19. Some clones are missing from TCRdb's copy, which holds only in-frame ones; the method was immunoSEQ multiplex PCR. The sample holds about 59,000 clones; more than 70% are singletons and the top ten take roughly 6.9%. The sequencing input was peripheral blood. The receptors originated from a man in his sixties with acute or convalescent COVID-19. Each CDR3 is given with its conserved first and last residue. Fields, in order: V gene, CDR3 length, D gene, J gene, clone size, CDR3 protein, CDR3 DNA. D genes are given only for firm matches. Not all rows give a size; the values are once, few, many and, for expanded clones, a class.

TRBV7-9	14	TRBD1	TRBJ2-1	.	CASSWGQGINEQFF	TGTGCCAGCAGCTGGGGACAGGGAATCAATGAGCAGTTCTTC
TRBV5-5	16	.	TRBJ2-4	.	CASSLSLNLAKNIQYF	TGTGCCAGCAGCTTGTCGCTAAACCTAGCCAAAAACATTCAGTACTTC
TRBV18	17	TRBD2	TRBJ2-1	.	CASSLTSGGGKPNEQFF	TGTGCCAGCTCGCTCACTAGCGGGGGGGGCAAACCCAATGAGCAGTTCTTC
TRBV23-1	14	.	TRBJ1-2	.	CASSQGRGAYGYTF	TGCGCCAGCAGCCAAGGCAGGGGCGCGTATGGCTACACCTTC
TRBV5-1	14	TRBD1	TRBJ2-7	.	CASSLGQGADEQYF	TGCGCCAGCAGCTTGGGACAGGGGGCCGACGAGCAGTACTTC
TRBV7-9	13	.	TRBJ2-5	.	CASSLNTKETQYF	TGTGCCAGCAGCTTAAATACTAAGGAGACCCAGTACTTC
TRBV4-1	19	.	TRBJ1-3	.	CASSLTPGLFPLSGNTIYF	TGCGCCAGCAGCCTCACCCCAGGGCTCTTTCCCCTCTCTGGAAACACCATATATTTT
TRBV19	13	.	TRBJ1-5	once	CAVARSSNQPQHF	TGTGCCGTGGCGAGGTCCAGCAATCAGCCCCAGCATTTT
TRBV27	17	TRBD2	TRBJ2-7	few	CASSSFSSAGFSYEQYF	TGTGCCAGCAGTTCGTTTAGTTCAGCGGGGTTCTCCTACGAGCAGTACTTC
TRBV5-6	17	.	TRBJ2-5	.	CASSFYKVSGYGSAQYF	TGTGCCAGCAGCTTTTATAAGGTCAGCGGATATGGAAGTGCCCAGTACTTC
TRBV9	11	.	TRBJ2-3	.	CASSAADTQYF	TGTGCCAGCAGCGCTGCAGATACGCAGTATTTT
TRBV12-3/TRBV12-4	11	TRBD2	TRBJ2-7	.	CASSRTSEQYF	TGTGCCAGCAGCCGGACTAGCGAGCAGTACTTC
TRBV7-8	15	TRBD1	TRBJ1-5	.	CASSLRTGPDQPQHF	TGTGCCAGCAGCCTTCGGACAGGCCCGGATCAGCCCCAGCATTTT
TRBV7-3	16	.	TRBJ2-5	.	CASSLTGSPGEETQYF	TGTGCCAGCAGCCTCACAGGATCCCCGGGGGAAGAGACCCAGTACTTC